The 17 T cell receptor beta chains below come from one sample, sequenced in a study of cytomegalovirus exposure and HLA in healthy donors. A multiplex PCR was run with 60 Vbeta primers and 13 Jbeta primers. Method: immunoSEQ multiplex PCR; TCRdb's copy keeps in-frame clones and lacks some. The sample lists some 71,000 clones; roughly 74% were seen once. The sequenced sample consisted of PBMCs. These receptors all stem from a young woman in good health and CMV-seropositive.

This rearrangement joins TRBV6-6 to TRBJ2-5, with TRBD1 matching over 8 bases. With 6 bases clipped from V and 2 bases from J, the junction kept 5 bases outside the gene matches. Germline loops: CDR1 MNHNY, CDR2 SVGAGI (reference sequence). This CDR3 has 14 amino acids. The DNA for the CDR3 is TGTGCCAGCAGCGGACAGGGTGTTCAAGAGACCCAGTACTTC. Protein product: CASSGQGVQETQYF.

The V gene is TRBV7-9, the J gene TRBJ2-7, with D hard to call. CDR3 size: 13 residues. Per germline, CDR1 SEHNR and CDR2 FQNEAQ (reference sequence). Trimming removed 6 bases at V and 0 bases at J, with 9 bases between. CDR3 bases: TGTGCCAGCAGTGTGGGCAGCTCCTACGAGCAGTACTTC. It is translated as CASSVGSSYEQYF.

V usage is TRBV7-8 and J usage is TRBJ1-5; maybe TRBD1 (6 bases). The CDR3 has 15 amino acids. Germline lookup yields CDR1 SGHVS and CDR2 FQNEAQ. V shed 4 bases and J shed 2 bases, with 12 bases lying between them. The CDR3: CASSSQGIRNQPQHF. DNA of the CDR3: TGTGCCAGCAGCTCGCAGGGGATTCGCAATCAGCCCCAGCATTTT.

The rearrangement uses TRBV6-1 and TRBJ2-3; D unresolved. The CDR3 has 12 residues. The V end was cut by 5 bases, the J end by 0 bases, with 3 bases between. CDR1 and CDR2 from the germline V gene are MNHNS and SASEGT. The CDR3 is CASSPSTDTQYF. The CDR3 DNA reads TGTGCCAGCAGTCCTAGCACAGATACGCAGTATTTT.

Only a few counts were recorded for this clone. J is TRBJ2-2 and V is TRBV4-3, with 8 bases fitting TRBD1. The CDR3 is 16 amino acids. The V gene's germline CDR1 is LGHNA and CDR2 YSLEER. The ends lost 3 bases at V and 6 bases at J; junction bases unmatched: 9. CDR3 DNA: TGCGCCAGCAGCCAGGACAGGGTGGTTTGGGCCGGGGAGCTGTTTTTT. Translating gives CASSQDRVVWAGELFF.

This clone was counted only a few times. The chain has TRBV10-2 and TRBJ1-5; tentatively, D is TRBD1 (5 bases). The CDR3 loop spans 14 amino acids. V lost 6 bases and J lost 4, with 13 bases in between. Per the germline V gene, CDR1 is WSHSY and CDR2 is SAAADI. CDR3 protein: CASRVGGGNQPQHF. CDR3 coding DNA: TGCGCCAGCAGGGTTGGCGGGGGAAATCAGCCCCAGCATTTT.

The rearrangement uses TRBV28 and TRBJ1-2, with 10 nucleotides matching TRBD1. This CDR3 is 14 amino acids long. V shed 6 bases, J shed 9 bases, and the junction held 10 bases outside the gene matches. CDR1 and CDR2 (germline): MDHEN, SYDVKM. Here the CDR3 DNA reads TGTGCCAGCAGCTGGGACAGGGGAGATGGGAGCTACACCTTC. This translates into CASSWDRGDGSYTF.

V usage is TRBV6-1 and J usage is TRBJ2-7, with 10 nucleotides matching TRBD1. With V trimmed by 8 bases and J by 2 bases, 6 bases remained unmatched. Germline CDR1 reads MNHNS; CDR2 reads SASEGT. The CDR3 runs 14 residues. Written as DNA, the CDR3 is TGTGCCAGCTCACGGGACAGGGGAACCTACGAGCAGTACTTC. Protein product: CASSRDRGTYEQYF.

The V gene is TRBV19, the J gene TRBJ1-4; TRBD1 is a possible D gene (5 bases). CDR1 is LNHDA and CDR2 is SQIVND in the germline V gene (reference sequence). This CDR3 has 14 amino acids. With 5 bases removed from V and 7 bases from J, the gap between germline ends came to 14 bases. As DNA, the CDR3 is TGTGCCAGTAGTTCCCAGGGAGGAACTGAAAAACTGTTTTTT. It translates to CASSSQGGTEKLFF.

The chain combines TRBV5-1 with TRBJ2-5, with a tentative D call TRBD2 (5 bases). CDR3 length: 17 amino acids. The V gene lost 2 bases and the J gene lost 2 bases, with 19 bases spanning the gap. Per the germline V gene, CDR1 is SGHRS and CDR2 is YFSETQ. In DNA, the CDR3 is TGCGCCAGCAGCTTTGGCTGGCAGCGGACGTCTCAAGAGACCCAGTACTTC. Its protein is CASSFGWQRTSQETQYF. The full variable domain, its missing parts supplied by reference TRBV5-1 and TRBJ2-5, is KAGVTQTPRYLIKTRGQQVTLSCSPISGHRSVSWYQQTPGQGLQFLFEYFSETQRNKGNFPGRFSGRQFSNSRSEMNVSTLELGDSALYLCASSFGWQRTSQETQYFGPGTRLLVL.

The genes are TRBV27 and TRBJ2-7; D might be TRBD2 (7 bases). V lost 3 bases to trimming and J lost 6 bases, with 15 bases between them. Germline-derived CDR1 and CDR2 are MNHEY and SMNVEV (reference sequence). CDR3 length: 14 amino acids. The CDR3 here is CASSFRGRASEQYF. The CDR3 coding sequence is TGTGCCAGCAGTTTTAGGGGGAGGGCCAGCGAGCAGTACTTC.

The chain has TRBV15 and TRBJ1-1, with D perhaps TRBD1 (5 bases). Germline values: CDR1 LNHNV, CDR2 YYDKDF (reference sequence). The CDR3 is 12 amino acids. V lost 0 bases and J 10 bases, leaving 9 bases between the germline ends. DNA of the CDR3: TGTGCCACCAGCAGAGACCAGGGTCCAGCTTTCTTT. Translated: CATSRDQGPAFF.

This clone was counted between two and nine times. The V call is TRBV5-4, the J call TRBJ2-1; weak D call: TRBD2 (5 bases). The CDR3 consists of 15 residues. V was shortened by 2 bases and J by 7 bases, with 16 bases between the two germline ends. The germline V gene encodes CDR1 SGHNT and CDR2 YYREEE (reference sequence). The CDR3 is CASSLAEGAGNEQFF. CDR3 bases: TGTGCCAGCAGCTTAGCTGAGGGAGCAGGAAATGAGCAGTTCTTC.

This clone occurred once. J is TRBJ1-1 and V is TRBV7-2; 9 nucleotides line up with TRBD1. V lost 5 bases, J lost 7 bases, and 5 bases stayed unmatched. Germline V CDR1 and CDR2: SGHTA, FQGNSA. The CDR3 consists of 13 residues. The CDR3 nucleotides are TGTGCCAGCAGCCCCGGACAGGGGCTTGAAGCTTTCTTT. Translating gives CASSPGQGLEAFF.

The CDR3 here is CASSENRGNQPQHF. The CDR3 DNA follows: TGTGCCAGCAGTGAGAACAGGGGGAATCAGCCCCAGCATTTT. The chain joins TRBV6-4 to TRBJ1-5, with 8 bases matching TRBD1. The CDR3 runs to 14 residues. The V gene's germline CDR1 is MRHNA and CDR2 SNTAGT. V trimming: 3 bases; J trimming: 4 bases; junction bases outside the gene matches: 2.

A word on this clone: The junction differs from germline at one of its ends, possibly a read error. The genes are TRBV7-7 and TRBJ2-2; TRBD2 matches at 13 bases. This CDR3 region has 19 residues. Germline CDR1 SSHAT, CDR2 FNYEAQ (reference sequence). The CDR3 DNA reads as TGTGCTAGCAGCTTAGTTAGACTAGCGGGAGGACTGAACACCGGGGAGCTGTTTTTT. Translation gives CASSLVRLAGGLNTGELFF.

This rearrangement joins TRBV4-2 to TRBJ2-1; a weak D match, TRBD2 (6 bases). V lost 1 base, J lost 4 bases, and 14 bases lay in between. CDR3 length: 16 residues. Germline lookup yields CDR1 LGHNA and CDR2 YNFKEQ. CDR3 in amino acids: CASSQGGRGSYNEQFF. CDR3 in DNA: TGTGCCAGCAGCCAAGGGGGACGGGGGAGTTACAATGAGCAGTTCTTC.